This paragraph covers one T cell receptor (beta chain) sequence. Documented time point: blood from clinic visit 5 months post-surgery; TSC patient then seizure free. The data stem from a study of brain T cells in children with intractable seizures. CDR3 length: 14 residues. The germline gives CDR1 SGHTA, CDR2 FQGNSA. Trimming shortened V by 3 bases and J by 0 bases, and 6 bases separated the two germline ends. The table came from immunoSEQ multiplex PCR; TCRdb's copy has only in-frame clones and leaves some out. The sample includes around 340,000 clones, nearly 95% of them seen just once. The chain combines TRBV7-2 with TRBJ1-5; D is unclear. This specimen was peripheral blood, taken roughly 5 months after surgery. The origin of this receptor is a boy in the first two years of life with tuberous sclerosis and intractable seizures. CDR3 nucleotide sequence: TGTGCCAGCAGCTTGTTTGTTAGCAATCAGCCCCAGCATTTT. Its protein is CASSLFVSNQPQHF.